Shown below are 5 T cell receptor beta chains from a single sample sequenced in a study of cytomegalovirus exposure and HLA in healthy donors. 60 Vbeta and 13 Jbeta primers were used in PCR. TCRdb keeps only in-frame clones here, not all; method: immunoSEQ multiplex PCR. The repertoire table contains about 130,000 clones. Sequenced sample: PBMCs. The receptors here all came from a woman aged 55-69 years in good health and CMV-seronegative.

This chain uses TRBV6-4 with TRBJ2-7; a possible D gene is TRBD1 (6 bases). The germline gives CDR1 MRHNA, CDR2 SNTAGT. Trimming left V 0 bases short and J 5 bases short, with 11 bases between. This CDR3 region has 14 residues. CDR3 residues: CASSDSTGLHEQYF. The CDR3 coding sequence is TGTGCCAGCAGTGACTCTACAGGGCTTCACGAGCAGTACTTC.

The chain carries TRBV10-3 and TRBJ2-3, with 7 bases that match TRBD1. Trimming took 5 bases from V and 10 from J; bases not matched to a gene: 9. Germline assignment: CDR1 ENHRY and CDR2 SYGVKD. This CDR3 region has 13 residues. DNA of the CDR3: TGTGCCATCAGTCCAGAGGGACAGAGGGCGCAGTATTTT. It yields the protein CAISPEGQRAQYF.

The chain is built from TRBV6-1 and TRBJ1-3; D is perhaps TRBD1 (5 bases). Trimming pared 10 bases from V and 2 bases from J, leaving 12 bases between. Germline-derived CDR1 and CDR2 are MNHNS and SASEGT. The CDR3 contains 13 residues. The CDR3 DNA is TGTGCCATTGCCCGGGGGACTGGAAACACCATATATTTT. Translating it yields CAIARGTGNTIYF.

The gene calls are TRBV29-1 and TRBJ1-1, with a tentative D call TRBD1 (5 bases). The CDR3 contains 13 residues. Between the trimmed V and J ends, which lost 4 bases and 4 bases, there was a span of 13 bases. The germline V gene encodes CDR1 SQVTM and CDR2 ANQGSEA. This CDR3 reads CSVAIDGGTEAFF. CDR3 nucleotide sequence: TGCAGCGTTGCGATCGACGGGGGCACTGAAGCTTTCTTT.

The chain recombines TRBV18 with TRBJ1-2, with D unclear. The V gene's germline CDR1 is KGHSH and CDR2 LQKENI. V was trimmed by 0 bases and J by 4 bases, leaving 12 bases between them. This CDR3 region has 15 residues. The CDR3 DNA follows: TGTGCCAGCTCACCACCGGGCCTACGGGGCTATGGCTACACCTTC. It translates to CASSPPGLRGYGYTF.